This T cell receptor (beta chain) came from a study of blood T cell repertoires in COVID-19. On the study more broadly: In each case, the material was cDNA or gDNA derived from T cells, B-cell-depleted T cells, or PBMCs.

This CDR3 is built from 12 residues. With 4 bases removed from V and 14 bases from J, the gap between germline ends came to 15 bases. Germline V lookup: CDR1 SGHDT, CDR2 YYEEEE. Ages ranged from roughly 18 to 100 years, with residence in about 24 US areas. Among Cohort 3 donors, those recovered had two negative PCRs, clearance, or symptom resolution. Under the authors' procedure: Amplification with reference gene primers provided the estimates of nucleated cell counts. Assay: immunoSEQ multiplex PCR; the TCRdb copy retains only in-frame clones and omits some. V and J calls plus clone size are reproduced from that table; the DNA served to infer D and trimming. The sample holds fewer than 200,000 clones; 84% are singletons and the top ten take around 7.7%.

The receptor was derived from a man in his forties or fifties who had recovered from COVID-19. Input material: PBMCs or T cells enriched from blood (not recorded which). The chain joins TRBV5-6 to TRBJ1-4, with D tentatively TRBD1 (5 bases). CDR3 nucleotides: TGTGCCAGCAGCCAATCTATCGGGGGGCTGTTTTTT. Protein: CASSQSIGGLFF.